The rows below give T cell receptor beta chains drawn from one sample of a study of cytomegalovirus exposure and HLA in healthy donors. Repertoires were generated with immunoSEQ multiplex PCR, while TCRdb's copy carries only in-frame clones and drops some. The profile shows roughly 250,000 clones, 80% of them singletons. Sequencing was carried out using PBMCs. These receptors were collected from a girl aged 2 to 9 in good health and CMV-seronegative. Both conserved end residues are part of each CDR3. A D gene is named only where the DNA matches it firmly. Size is omitted from some rows. Given values are once, few, many or a class for expanded clones.

d_call: -
j_call: TRBJ2-7
clone_size: few
v_call: TRBV5-6
cdr3_nt: TGTGCCAGCAGCTTTCTTTACAGAGATTACTACGAGCAGTACTTC
cdr3_aa: CASSFLYRDYYEQYF

d_call: TRBD2
j_call: TRBJ2-3
clone_size: -
v_call: TRBV6-6
cdr3_nt: TGTGCCACGGGAGGTGGAGGGGATACGCAGTATTTT
cdr3_aa: CATGGGGDTQYF

d_call: TRBD1
j_call: TRBJ1-4
clone_size: few
v_call: TRBV6-4
cdr3_nt: TGTGCCAGCAGTGACTCCGACAGGGGTGAAAAACTGTTTTTT
cdr3_aa: CASSDSDRGEKLFF

d_call: TRBD2
j_call: TRBJ2-1
clone_size: -
v_call: TRBV5-1
cdr3_nt: TGCGCCAGCAGCTTATACATAGCGGGTAATAACAATGAGCAGTTCTTC
cdr3_aa: CASSLYIAGNNNEQFF

d_call: -
j_call: TRBJ2-7
clone_size: -
v_call: TRBV11-2
cdr3_nt: TGTGCCAGCAGCCTTTATTTTACCTACGAGCAGTACTTC
cdr3_aa: CASSLYFTYEQYF

d_call: -
j_call: TRBJ2-2
clone_size: once
v_call: TRBV11-2
cdr3_nt: TGTGCCAGCAGCAAACAAAGGCCGGGAGCCGGGGAGCTGTTTTTT
cdr3_aa: CASSKQRPGAGELFF

d_call: -
j_call: TRBJ1-6
clone_size: -
v_call: TRBV5-1
cdr3_nt: TGCGCCAGCAGCCTCGGACTCTCGAATAATTCACCCCTCCACTTT
cdr3_aa: CASSLGLSNNSPLHF

d_call: TRBD1
j_call: TRBJ1-2
clone_size: -
v_call: TRBV6-6
cdr3_nt: TGTGCCAGCAGTTACTCATCAGGGGGCGGCTATGGCTACACCTTC
cdr3_aa: CASSYSSGGGYGYTF

d_call: -
j_call: TRBJ1-6
clone_size: once
v_call: TRBV27
cdr3_nt: TGTGCCAGCAGCCCTAAGGCACAGACAGTCCGAAATTCACCCCTCCACTTT
cdr3_aa: CASSPKAQTVRNSPLHF

d_call: TRBD2
j_call: TRBJ2-4
clone_size: -
v_call: TRBV9
cdr3_nt: TGTGCCAGCAGCGGAGGACTAGCGGACGCCAAAAACATTCAGTACTTC
cdr3_aa: CASSGGLADAKNIQYF

d_call: TRBD2
j_call: TRBJ2-1
clone_size: -
v_call: TRBV6-1
cdr3_nt: TGTGCCAGCAGTGTGAGGGCGGGGGGAACATCCTACAATGAGCAGTTCTTC
cdr3_aa: CASSVRAGGTSYNEQFF

d_call: TRBD1
j_call: TRBJ2-5
clone_size: -
v_call: TRBV30
cdr3_nt: TGTGCCTGGAGTAGGCAGGGGGTCATTGGTGAGACCCAGTACTTC
cdr3_aa: CAWSRQGVIGETQYF

d_call: -
j_call: TRBJ2-7
clone_size: -
v_call: TRBV29-1
cdr3_nt: TGCAGCGTCCGGACAGTATACGAGCAGTACTTC
cdr3_aa: CSVRTVYEQYF

d_call: -
j_call: TRBJ1-4
clone_size: -
v_call: TRBV10-3
cdr3_nt: TGTGCCATCAGTGAGTCGGCCAGACATAATGAAAAACTGTTTTTT
cdr3_aa: CAISESARHNEKLFF

d_call: TRBD1
j_call: TRBJ1-5
clone_size: few
v_call: TRBV7-6
cdr3_nt: TGTGCCAGCAGCCCCGGGACAGGGGAATTTCAGCCCCAGCATTTT
cdr3_aa: CASSPGTGEFQPQHF

d_call: -
j_call: TRBJ1-3
clone_size: -
v_call: TRBV6-1
cdr3_nt: TGTGCCAGCAGTGAAGGTTTTGGGGCAGAGGACACCATATATTTT
cdr3_aa: CASSEGFGAEDTIYF

d_call: -
j_call: TRBJ2-1
clone_size: -
v_call: TRBV6-1
cdr3_nt: TGTGCCAGCAGGAGGAGGAGCTCCTACAATGAGCAGTTCTTC
cdr3_aa: CASRRRSSYNEQFF

d_call: -
j_call: TRBJ2-7
clone_size: few
v_call: TRBV6-6
cdr3_nt: TGTGCCAGCAGAAGGGAGCGGGTCTTCTCCTACGAGCAGTACTTC
cdr3_aa: CASRRERVFSYEQYF

d_call: -
j_call: TRBJ2-3
clone_size: -
v_call: TRBV12-2
cdr3_nt: TGTGCAAGTCGCTTAATCAGGACAGGGACGAGCACAGATACGCAGTATTTT
cdr3_aa: CASRLIRTGTSTDTQYF

d_call: -
j_call: TRBJ2-6
clone_size: few
v_call: TRBV5-1
cdr3_nt: TGCGCCAGCAGCTTGATATTATCGGGGGTTGCTGGGGCCAACGTCCTGACTTTC
cdr3_aa: CASSLILSGVAGANVLTF

d_call: -
j_call: TRBJ2-5
clone_size: once
v_call: TRBV5-5
cdr3_nt: TGTGCCAGCAGCCCCGCCCGTCTCGGGACCCAGTACTTC
cdr3_aa: CASSPARLGTQYF

d_call: -
j_call: TRBJ1-2
clone_size: -
v_call: TRBV6-5
cdr3_nt: TGTGCCAGCAGAAGCCCAGGGGACAATTATGGCTACACCTTC
cdr3_aa: CASRSPGDNYGYTF

d_call: -
j_call: TRBJ1-1
clone_size: few
v_call: TRBV2
cdr3_nt: TGTGCCAGCAGGACAGGACAGAACACTGAAGCTTTCTTT
cdr3_aa: CASRTGQNTEAFF

d_call: TRBD2
j_call: TRBJ2-3
clone_size: -
v_call: TRBV5-4
cdr3_nt: TGTGCCAGCAGCCACCGACTAGCGGGGACCACAGATACGCAGTATTTT
cdr3_aa: CASSHRLAGTTDTQYF

d_call: -
j_call: TRBJ2-5
clone_size: once
v_call: TRBV6-1
cdr3_nt: TGTGCCAGCAGTGTTTGGCCCTCCGGGACATCCAGCTGGGAGACCCAGTACTTC
cdr3_aa: CASSVWPSGTSSWETQYF

d_call: TRBD1
j_call: TRBJ2-7
clone_size: -
v_call: TRBV13
cdr3_nt: TGTGCCAGCACCATCACGAGGGGGCATTCCTACGAGCAGTACTTC
cdr3_aa: CASTITRGHSYEQYF

d_call: -
j_call: TRBJ1-5
clone_size: -
v_call: TRBV27
cdr3_nt: TGTGCCAGCAGTTTATACGGCAGCGTGATAAGGAATCAGCCCCAGCATTTT
cdr3_aa: CASSLYGSVIRNQPQHF

d_call: TRBD2
j_call: TRBJ2-7
clone_size: few
v_call: TRBV27
cdr3_nt: TGTGCCAGCAGGAGCGGGAGTTCTGGTTACGAGCAGTACTTC
cdr3_aa: CASRSGSSGYEQYF

d_call: TRBD2
j_call: TRBJ2-2
clone_size: -
v_call: TRBV5-6
cdr3_nt: TGTGCCAGCAGTCTACTAGCGGGAGGTCCCGGGGAGCTGTTTTTT
cdr3_aa: CASSLLAGGPGELFF

d_call: -
j_call: TRBJ1-1
clone_size: -
v_call: TRBV15
cdr3_nt: TGTGCCACCAGCAGCAGGGAAGTAAACACTGAAGCTTTCTTT
cdr3_aa: CATSSREVNTEAFF

d_call: TRBD2
j_call: TRBJ2-7
clone_size: -
v_call: TRBV13
cdr3_nt: TGTGCCAGCAGCGTGACTAGCGGGGGGACTTACGAGCAGTACTTC
cdr3_aa: CASSVTSGGTYEQYF

d_call: TRBD2
j_call: TRBJ2-3
clone_size: few
v_call: TRBV7-2
cdr3_nt: TGTGCCAGCAGCTTAGTACGGGCGGGGGGGCGGGTAGATACGCAGTATTTT
cdr3_aa: CASSLVRAGGRVDTQYF

d_call: TRBD2
j_call: TRBJ2-1
clone_size: -
v_call: TRBV18
cdr3_nt: TGTGCCAGCCCCGACCCTAGCGGGGCTAACTACAATGAGCAGTTCTTC
cdr3_aa: CASPDPSGANYNEQFF

d_call: TRBD2
j_call: TRBJ2-7
clone_size: -
v_call: TRBV7-6
cdr3_nt: TGTGCCAGCAGCTTGACTAGCGGGGGGTACTCCTACGAGCAGTACTTC
cdr3_aa: CASSLTSGGYSYEQYF

d_call: TRBD1
j_call: TRBJ2-5
clone_size: -
v_call: TRBV7-9
cdr3_nt: TGTGCCAGCAGCCTGGGGACAGTCTTTGAAGAGACCCAGTACTTC
cdr3_aa: CASSLGTVFEETQYF